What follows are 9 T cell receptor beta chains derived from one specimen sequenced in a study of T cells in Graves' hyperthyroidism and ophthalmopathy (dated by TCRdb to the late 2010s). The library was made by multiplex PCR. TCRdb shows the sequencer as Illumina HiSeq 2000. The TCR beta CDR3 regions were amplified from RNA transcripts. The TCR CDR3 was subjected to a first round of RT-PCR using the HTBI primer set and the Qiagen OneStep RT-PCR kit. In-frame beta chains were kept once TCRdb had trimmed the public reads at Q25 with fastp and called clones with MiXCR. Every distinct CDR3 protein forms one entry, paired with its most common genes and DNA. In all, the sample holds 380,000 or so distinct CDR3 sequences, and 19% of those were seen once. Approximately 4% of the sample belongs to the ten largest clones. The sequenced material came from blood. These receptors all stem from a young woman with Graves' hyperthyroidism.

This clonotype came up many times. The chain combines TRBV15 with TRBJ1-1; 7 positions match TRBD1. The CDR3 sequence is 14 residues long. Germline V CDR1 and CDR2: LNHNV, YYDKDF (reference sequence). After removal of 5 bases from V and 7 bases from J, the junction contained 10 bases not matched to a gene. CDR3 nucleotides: TGTGCCACCAGCGGCATCGGGGCAGGGGGTGAAGCTTTCTTT. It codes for CATSGIGAGGEAFF.

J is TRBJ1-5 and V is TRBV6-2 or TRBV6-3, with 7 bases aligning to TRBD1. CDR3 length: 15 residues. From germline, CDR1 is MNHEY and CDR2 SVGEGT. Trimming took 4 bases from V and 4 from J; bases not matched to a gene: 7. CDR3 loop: CASSSRQGKNQPQHF. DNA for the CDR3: TGTGCCAGCAGTTCCAGACAGGGCAAAAATCAGCCCCAGCATTTT.

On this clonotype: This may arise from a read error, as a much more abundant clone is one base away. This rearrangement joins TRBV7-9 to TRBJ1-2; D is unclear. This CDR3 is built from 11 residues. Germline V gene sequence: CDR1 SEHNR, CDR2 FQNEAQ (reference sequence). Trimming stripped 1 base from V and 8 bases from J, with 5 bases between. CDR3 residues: CASSLEQGYTF. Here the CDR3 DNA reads TGTGCCAGCAGCTTAGAACAGGGCTACACCTTC.

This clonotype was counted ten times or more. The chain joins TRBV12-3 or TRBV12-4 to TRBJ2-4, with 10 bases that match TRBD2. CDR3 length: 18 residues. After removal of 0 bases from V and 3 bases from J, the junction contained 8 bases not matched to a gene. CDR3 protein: CASSLASGGPRDKNIQYF. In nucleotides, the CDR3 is TGTGCCAGCAGTTTAGCTAGCGGGGGGCCGAGGGACAAAAACATTCAGTACTTC.

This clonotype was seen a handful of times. CDR3 residues: CASSQTDYGYTF. The CDR3 DNA reads TGTGCCAGCTCACAGACAGATTATGGCTACACCTTC. The chain is built from TRBV18 and TRBJ1-2; D may be TRBD1 (5 bases). CDR1 is KGHSH, CDR2 LQKENI, per germline. V was clipped by 4 bases and J by 5 bases, with 8 bases between them. This CDR3 comprises 12 residues.

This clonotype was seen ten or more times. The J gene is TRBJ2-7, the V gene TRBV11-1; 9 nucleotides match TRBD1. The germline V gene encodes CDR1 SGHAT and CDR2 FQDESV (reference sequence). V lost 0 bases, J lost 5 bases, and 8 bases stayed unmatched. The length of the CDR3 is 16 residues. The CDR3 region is CASSLAGGGQGNEQYF. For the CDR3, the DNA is TGTGCCAGCAGCTTAGCGGGCGGCGGACAGGGGAACGAGCAGTACTTC.

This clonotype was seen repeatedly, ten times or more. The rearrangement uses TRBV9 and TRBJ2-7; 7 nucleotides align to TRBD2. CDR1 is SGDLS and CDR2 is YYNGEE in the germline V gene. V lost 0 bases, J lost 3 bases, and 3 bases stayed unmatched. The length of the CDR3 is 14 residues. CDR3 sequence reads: CASSVGLADYEQYF. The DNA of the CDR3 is TGTGCCAGCAGCGTAGGCCTAGCGGACTACGAGCAGTACTTC.

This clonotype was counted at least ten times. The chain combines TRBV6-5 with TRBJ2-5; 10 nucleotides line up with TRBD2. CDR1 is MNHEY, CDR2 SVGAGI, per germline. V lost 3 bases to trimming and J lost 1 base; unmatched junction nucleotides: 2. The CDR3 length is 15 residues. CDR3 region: CASSYSGGLQETQYF. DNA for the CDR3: TGTGCCAGCAGTTATAGCGGGGGGCTCCAAGAGACCCAGTACTTC.

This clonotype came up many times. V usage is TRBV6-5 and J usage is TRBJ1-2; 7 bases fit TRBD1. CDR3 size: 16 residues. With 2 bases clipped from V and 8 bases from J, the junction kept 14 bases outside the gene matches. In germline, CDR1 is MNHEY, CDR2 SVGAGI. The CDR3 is CASSYRRDSYAGGYTF. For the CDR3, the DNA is TGTGCCAGCAGTTACCGTAGGGACAGCTACGCCGGCGGCTACACCTTC.